The 21 T cell receptor beta chains presented below share a single source sample, sequenced in a study of T cells after yellow fever vaccination. TCRdb processed the 5' RACE reads anew with MiXCR; each CDR3 protein has one entry. The sample shows about 260,000 distinct CDR3 sequences, around 13% of them seen only once. The sequences come from CD4+ T cells sorted from PBMCs, collected 45 days after the yellow fever booster vaccination. These receptors came from a young man who received the YFV17D yellow fever vaccine.

The chain joins TRBV20-1 to TRBJ2-5; the match to TRBD2 covers 11 bases. The germline CDR1 and CDR2 sequences are DFQATT and SNEGSKA (reference sequence). Losses at the gene ends were 3 bases for V and 3 bases for J; bases not matched to a gene: 3. The CDR3 is 14 amino acids. The CDR3 DNA reads TGCAGTGCTAGGGGACTAGCGGCGAAAGAGACCCAGTACTTC. Translated: CSARGLAAKETQYF.

This clonotype has just a few counts. This sequence joins TRBV7-9 and TRBJ1-3; no clear D. Germline V gives CDR1 SEHNR, CDR2 FQNEAQ (reference sequence). V was pared by 4 bases and J by 4 bases, with 5 bases between. The CDR3 contains 12 residues. The CDR3 spells CASSSGGNTIYF. The DNA of the CDR3 is TGTGCCAGCAGCTCAGGCGGAAACACCATATATTTT.

This clonotype came up a few times. The V call is TRBV9, the J call TRBJ2-7; TRBD1 matches at 8 bases. V shed 1 base and J 2 bases; nucleotides not matched to a gene: 5. The germline gives CDR1 SGDLS, CDR2 YYNGEE. The CDR3 spans 15 residues. In nucleotides, the CDR3 is TGTGCCAGCAGCGTAACCGGGACAGGCACCTACGAGCAGTACTTC. Protein: CASSVTGTGTYEQYF.

This clonotype was recorded once. The chain combines TRBV20-1 with TRBJ1-2; D gene unclear. In germline, CDR1 is DFQATT, CDR2 SNEGSKA (reference sequence). V was clipped by 3 bases and J by 7 bases, with 15 bases between them. The CDR3 extends over 13 amino acids. CDR3: CSARGEGDCGYTF. CDR3 DNA sequence: TGCAGTGCTAGGGGCGAGGGTGACTGTGGCTACACCTTC.

In this sample, this clonotype turned up a few times. The CDR3 reads CASSLTTARYGEQFF. The CDR3 DNA is TGTGCCAGCAGTCTAACTACCGCCCGTTATGGTGAGCAGTTCTTC. J is TRBJ2-1 and V is TRBV6-2 or TRBV6-3; D unclear. V gave up 5 bases and J gave up 9 bases, with 20 bases separating them. Germline assignment: CDR1 MNHEY and CDR2 SVGEGT. The CDR3 loop spans 15 amino acids.

This clonotype appeared a few times. The J gene is TRBJ2-1, the V gene TRBV7-2; TRBD2 aligns across 12 bases. The CDR3 runs to 17 residues. The germline V gene has CDR1 SGHTA and CDR2 FQGNSA. V trimming: 6 bases; J trimming: 1 base; junction bases outside the gene matches: 7. In DNA form, the CDR3 reads TGTGCCAGCAGAGGGCTAGCGGGAGGGGGGTCCTACAATGAGCAGTTCTTC. Amino acid sequence: CASRGLAGGGSYNEQFF.

Turning to this clonotype: At one boundary the junction diverges from the germline segment, which might be a read error. The genes are TRBV5-1 and TRBJ2-5; the match to TRBD1 covers 9 bases. This CDR3 comprises 14 residues. Germline-derived CDR1 and CDR2 are SGHRS and YFSETQ. The CDR3 DNA follows: TGTGCCAGCAGCGTCGGGACAGGGTACGAGACCCAGTACTTC. This translates into CASSVGTGYETQYF.

This chain uses TRBV19 with TRBJ2-2; D is undetermined. CDR1 is LNHDA and CDR2 is SQIVND in the germline V gene (reference sequence). The CDR3 runs to 15 residues. Trimming shortened V by 4 bases and J by 3 bases, and 12 bases separated the two germline ends. This CDR3 reads CASSNTWLDTGELFF. CDR3 coding DNA: TGTGCCAGTAGTAATACTTGGCTCGACACCGGGGAGCTGTTTTTT.

The sample holds a few counts of this clonotype. The chain couples TRBV18 to TRBJ2-5; maybe TRBD1 (5 bases). The CDR3 has 13 amino acids. The V gene's germline CDR1 is KGHSH and CDR2 LQKENI. V was clipped by 0 bases and J by 4 bases, with 6 bases between them. The CDR3 spells CASSPPGPETQYF. The DNA for the CDR3 is TGTGCCAGCTCACCACCGGGGCCAGAGACCCAGTACTTC.

This clonotype showed up just a few times. V gene TRBV24-1 combines with J gene TRBJ2-1, with 8 bases aligning to TRBD2. V shed 5 bases and J 1 base; nucleotides not matched to a gene: 3. The CDR3 runs to 15 residues. CDR1 and CDR2 (germline): KGHDR, SFDVKD. The CDR3 sequence: CATSGSGGSYNEQFF. The CDR3 DNA reads TGTGCCACCAGTGGAAGCGGGGGTTCCTACAATGAGCAGTTCTTC.

This clonotype was counted a few times. The rearrangement uses TRBV7-2 and TRBJ2-7, with 12 bases that match TRBD2. J was trimmed by 7 bases and V by 5 bases; bases with no gene match: 6. This CDR3 region has 14 residues. CDR1 and CDR2 from the germline V gene are SGHTA and FQGNSA. CDR3 bases: TGTGCCAGCAGCCAGACTAGCGGGGGTGGAGAGCAGTACTTC. Residues: CASSQTSGGGEQYF.

This clonotype was seen more than once but under ten times. The chain uses TRBV6-2 or TRBV6-3 and TRBJ1-2, with TRBD1 identical over 9 bases. CDR1 and CDR2 (germline): MNHEY, SVGEGT. The CDR3 runs to 14 residues. V shed 2 bases, J shed 2 bases, and the junction held 0 bases outside the gene matches. CDR3 region: CASSYGQGNYGYTF. The DNA of the CDR3 is TGTGCCAGCAGTTACGGACAGGGGAACTATGGCTACACCTTC.

The table lists this clonotype with a few counts. The V call is TRBV7-2, the J call TRBJ2-7, with D maybe TRBD1 (5 bases). CDR3 length equals 14 residues. V was clipped by 6 bases and J by 4 bases, with 16 bases between them. Germline V CDR1 and CDR2: SGHTA, FQGNSA. CDR3 in DNA: TGTGCCAGCAGTTGGAAGCACCCAGGGTACGAGCAGTACTTC. Amino acid sequence: CASSWKHPGYEQYF.

This clonotype appeared a few times. V is TRBV11-1 and J is TRBJ2-3, with 10 bases matching TRBD2. The CDR3 is 18 residues long. The V gene's germline CDR1 is SGHAT and CDR2 FQDESV (reference sequence). V gave up 0 bases and J gave up 0 bases; unmatched junction bases: 6. The CDR3 reads CASSLASSGRPSTDTQYF. CDR3 DNA sequence: TGTGCCAGCAGCTTAGCGTCTAGCGGGAGACCTAGCACAGATACGCAGTATTTT.

The gene calls are TRBV6-5 and TRBJ1-1, with 12 bases aligning to TRBD1. Losses at the gene ends were 4 bases for V and 5 bases for J; bases not matched to a gene: 8. In germline, CDR1 is MNHEY, CDR2 SVGAGI. This CDR3 has 16 residues. As DNA, the CDR3 is TGTGCCAGCAGTTTACCGGGACAGGGGGCGGAAACTGAAGCTTTCTTT. This gives the protein CASSLPGQGAETEAFF.

This clonotype showed up just a few times. The chain joins TRBV5-1 to TRBJ2-1; 7 nucleotides agree with TRBD2. The germline V gene has CDR1 SGHRS and CDR2 YFSETQ. This CDR3 has 17 residues. Unmatched junction bases numbered 6, after V lost 0 bases and J lost 0 bases. Here the CDR3 DNA reads TGCGCCAGCAGCTTGGAACCGACGGGGGGCTCCTACAATGAGCAGTTCTTC. It specifies CASSLEPTGGSYNEQFF.

The chain joins TRBV7-8 to TRBJ2-7; D gene ambiguous. Germline CDR1 SGHVS, CDR2 FQNEAQ. Trimming pared 0 bases from V and 8 bases from J, leaving 17 bases between. There are 15 residues in the CDR3. CDR3 amino acids: CASSLAGSGASKQYF. The CDR3 DNA follows: TGTGCCAGCAGCTTAGCTGGTTCTGGCGCTTCCAAGCAGTACTTC.

The chain is built from TRBV5-5 and TRBJ1-1; D is undetermined. Germline CDR1 is SGHKS and CDR2 is YYEKEE (reference sequence). V dropped 0 bases and J dropped 5 bases, with 11 bases sitting between them. CDR3 length equals 14 residues. The CDR3 DNA follows: TGTGCCAGCAGCTTGGAGCGGGGTTGGACTGAAGCTTTCTTT. Its protein is CASSLERGWTEAFF.

The chain carries TRBV12-3 or TRBV12-4 and TRBJ1-4; D perhaps matches TRBD1 (5 bases). The ends were cut back, 6 bases at V and 0 bases at J, with 11 bases in the middle. CDR3 size: 15 residues. The CDR3 coding sequence is TGTGCCAGCAGCCGCCCGGGACCAACTAATGAAAAACTGTTTTTT. Amino acids: CASSRPGPTNEKLFF.

This clonotype was observed at least ten times. This sequence joins TRBV6-2 or TRBV6-3 and TRBJ1-5, with D maybe TRBD1 (5 bases). This CDR3 region has 15 residues. Germline V gene data show CDR1 as MNHEY and CDR2 as SVGEGT. Trimming cost V 4 bases and J 7 bases, with 17 bases left between them. The CDR3 nucleotides are TGTGCCAGCAGTTTCGGGCAGGGCGGAGGCCAGCCCCAGCATTTT. Its protein is CASSFGQGGGQPQHF.

The CDR3 region is CASSGRRGEGYNEQFF. The CDR3 DNA reads TGTGCCAGCAGTGGCCGGAGGGGGGAGGGCTACAATGAGCAGTTCTTC. J is TRBJ2-1 and V is TRBV6-2 or TRBV6-3; TRBD2 might be the D (7 bases). V dropped 5 bases and J dropped 3 bases, with 17 bases sitting between them. CDR1 and CDR2 from the germline V gene are MNHEY and SVGEGT. The CDR3 is made up of 16 amino acids.